This T cell receptor (beta chain) was identified during a study of beta chain features in type 1 diabetes. The overall study: Patients did not differ from healthy donors in age, gender or cell yield. Study outcomes and limitations: Among patients with Type 1 diabetes, TCRB CDR3s were moderately but significantly shorter in every one of the four CD4+ subsets.

The CDR3 is made up of 15 amino acids. Germline V CDR1 and CDR2: SGDLS, YYNGEE. The V and J ends lost 4 bases and 5 bases, in that order; junction bases with no gene match: 7. This clone was counted only a few times. Its antigen is as yet unknown. The whole isolated RNA underwent reverse transcription, so sequencing captured expressed TCRB transcripts. Repertoires were generated with immunoSEQ multiplex PCR, while TCRdb's copy carries only in-frame clones and drops some. Among about 710,000 clones, about 14% were seen once, and the ten largest hold just under 0.04%. The rearrangement links TRBV9 to TRBJ1-4; 8 bases are shared with TRBD1. The receptor was derived from a man between 18 and 29 years old with type 1 diabetes. The sequenced material came from naive CD4+ T cells from blood. This CDR3 reads CASSPGDRKNEKLFF. The CDR3 DNA is TGTGCCAGCAGCCCCGGGGACAGGAAAAATGAAAAACTGTTTTTT.